The entry below describes one T cell receptor beta chain. Its matching antigen is unknown. This specimen comes from a study of brain T cells in children with intractable seizures. The V and J ends lost 7 bases and 5 bases respectively, with 18 bases between them. CDR1 SNHLY and CDR2 FYNNEI come from the germline V gene. CDR3 size: 14 residues. Overall study findings and caveats: Clones missing pre-surgery may reflect undersampling of that blood sample. Only CDR3 sequence similarity suggested viral specificity, without known HCMV serostatus.

Assay: immunoSEQ multiplex PCR; the TCRdb copy retains only in-frame clones and omits some. The repertoire consists of tens of thousands of clones, with 85% to 95% occurring once and the leading ten covering less than 2%. Sequencing was limited to surgery cases with top T cell transcript signatures in brain tissue. Pre-surgery treatment included at least one anti-epileptic drug. This chain connects TRBV2 to TRBJ2-7; perhaps TRBD2 as D (5 bases). The clonotype originates from a boy in the first two years of life with tuberous sclerosis and intractable seizures. The sample here was peripheral blood, taken at surgery. This CDR3 reads CASTRSGYGNEQYF. As DNA, the CDR3 is TGTGCCAGCACTCGGTCGGGGTACGGGAACGAGCAGTACTTC.